One and the same sample provided the 6 T cell receptor beta chains below, sequenced in a study of T cell responses to AZD1222 COVID-19 vaccine. Repertoires were generated with immunoSEQ multiplex PCR, while TCRdb's copy carries only in-frame clones and drops some. This sample has 70,000 to 90,000 clones, with around 90% found just once. The sequenced sample was peripheral blood, obtained on day 0 of AZD1222 vaccination. These receptors were taken from an adult in good health.

The genes are TRBV7-3 and TRBJ2-3; 9 bases map to TRBD2. Looked up from germline, CDR1 is SGHTA and CDR2 is FQGTGA. CDR3 size: 16 residues. V lost 5 bases to trimming and J lost 0 bases; unmatched junction nucleotides: 6. The CDR3 sequence: CASSAGLAGSTDTQYF. CDR3 coding DNA: TGTGCCAGCAGCGCGGGACTAGCTGGTAGCACAGATACGCAGTATTTT.

The chain has TRBV5-1 and TRBJ1-1; TRBD1 is a possible D gene (5 bases). CDR1 is SGHRS and CDR2 is YFSETQ in the germline V gene. Trimming removed 0 bases at V and 5 bases at J, with 14 bases between. This CDR3 has 15 amino acids. CDR3 sequence reads: CASSLDEGILTEAFF. CDR3 DNA sequence: TGCGCCAGCAGCTTGGATGAGGGGATCTTGACTGAAGCTTTCTTT.

The chain recombines TRBV9 with TRBJ2-5; no definite D call. Germline-derived CDR1 and CDR2 are SGDLS and YYNGEE. This CDR3 is built from 13 residues. Trimming shortened V by 2 bases and J by 5 bases, and 10 bases separated the two germline ends. This CDR3 reads CASSVRPAETQYF. The DNA of the CDR3 is TGTGCCAGCAGCGTTAGGCCTGCCGAGACCCAGTACTTC.

This chain connects TRBV14 to TRBJ1-1, with D possibly TRBD1 on 6 matching bases. Trimming took off 5 bases at V and 5 bases at J, with 18 bases between the two ends. Germline V gene lookup returns CDR1 SGHDN and CDR2 FVKESK. The CDR3 runs 15 residues. CDR3 coding DNA: TGTGCCAGCAGCTCAATTAAGGGGGGGCATACTGAAGCTTTCTTT. As protein: CASSSIKGGHTEAFF.

V gene TRBV5-1 combines with J gene TRBJ1-3; D is ambiguous. Germline values: CDR1 SGHRS, CDR2 YFSETQ. The V and J ends lost 0 bases and 0 bases respectively, with 10 bases between them. The CDR3 covers 16 residues. The DNA for the CDR3 is TGCGCCAGCAGCTTGGCCACGGGAACCTCTGGAAACACCATATATTTT. This gives the protein CASSLATGTSGNTIYF.

This rearrangement joins TRBV30 to TRBJ2-6; the D is unclear. V gave up 2 bases and J gave up 0 bases, with 11 bases separating them. CDR1 and CDR2 (germline): GTSNPN, SVGIG (reference sequence). CDR3 length equals 16 residues. CDR3 amino acids: CAWSPARSSGANVLTF. The CDR3 region has the DNA TGTGCCTGGAGTCCCGCACGAAGCTCTGGGGCCAACGTCCTGACTTTC. The entire variable domain, with the rest obtained from reference TRBV30 and TRBJ2-6, is as follows: SQTIHQWPATLVQPVGSPLSLECTVEGTSNPNLYWYRQAAGRGLQLLFYSVGIGQISSEVPQNLSASRPQDRQFILSSKKLLLSDSGFYLCAWSPARSSGANVLTFGAGSRLTVL.